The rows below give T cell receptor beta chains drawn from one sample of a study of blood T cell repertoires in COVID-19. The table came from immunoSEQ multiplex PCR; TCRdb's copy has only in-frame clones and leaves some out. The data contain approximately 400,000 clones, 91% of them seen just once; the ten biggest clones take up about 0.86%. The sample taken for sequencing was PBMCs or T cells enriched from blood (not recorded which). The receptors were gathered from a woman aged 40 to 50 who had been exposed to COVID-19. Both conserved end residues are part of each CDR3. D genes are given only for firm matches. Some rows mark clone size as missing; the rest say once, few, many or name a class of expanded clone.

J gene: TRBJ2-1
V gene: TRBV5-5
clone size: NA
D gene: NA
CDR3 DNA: TGTGCCAGCAGGACCGGACTTGGGCAGTTCTTC
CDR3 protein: CASRTGLGQFF

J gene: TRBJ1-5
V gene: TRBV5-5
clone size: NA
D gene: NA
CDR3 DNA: TGTGCCAGCAGCTCAAGACCGGGACTGGACAATCAGCCCCAGCATTTT
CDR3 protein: CASSSRPGLDNQPQHF

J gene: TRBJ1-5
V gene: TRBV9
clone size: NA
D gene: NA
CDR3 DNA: TGTGCCAGCAGCCCCACAGGGCTCGGTCAGCCCCAGCATTTT
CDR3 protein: CASSPTGLGQPQHF

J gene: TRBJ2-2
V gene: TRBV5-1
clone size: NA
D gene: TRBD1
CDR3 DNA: TGCGCCAGCAGCAGGACAGGGGCGAACACCGGGGAGCTGTTTTTT
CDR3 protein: CASSRTGANTGELFF

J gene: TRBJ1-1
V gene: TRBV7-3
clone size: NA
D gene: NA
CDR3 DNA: TGTGCCAGCAGCTTAGGAGCGAACACTGAAGCTTTCTTT
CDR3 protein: CASSLGANTEAFF

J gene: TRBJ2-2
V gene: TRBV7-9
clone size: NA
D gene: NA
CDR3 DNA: TGTGCCAGCAGCTTAGGAGGGAACCCGAACACCGGGGAGCTGTTTTTT
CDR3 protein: CASSLGGNPNTGELFF

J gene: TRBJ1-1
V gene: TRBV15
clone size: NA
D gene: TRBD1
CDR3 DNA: TGTGCCACCAGCACCCGGGACAGAATGAACACTGAAGCTTTCTTT
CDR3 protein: CATSTRDRMNTEAFF

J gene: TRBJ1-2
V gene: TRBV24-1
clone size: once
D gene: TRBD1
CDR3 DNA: TGTGCCACCAGTGATTTCGAGACAGGGAACGGCTACACCTTC
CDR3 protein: CATSDFETGNGYTF

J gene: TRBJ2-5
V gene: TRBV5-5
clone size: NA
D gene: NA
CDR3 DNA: TGTGCCAGCAGCTTGGCGGGGTGGCCGTACTTC
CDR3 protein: CASSLAGWPYF

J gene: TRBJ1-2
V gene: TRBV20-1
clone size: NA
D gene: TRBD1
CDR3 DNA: TGCAGTGCTGGTGAACAGGGGTCAATCGCCTATGGCTACACCTTC
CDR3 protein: CSAGEQGSIAYGYTF

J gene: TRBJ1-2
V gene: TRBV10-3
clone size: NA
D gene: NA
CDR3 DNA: TGTGCCATCAGTGAGCCTGGAGACAGCAACTATGGCTACACCTTC
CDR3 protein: CAISEPGDSNYGYTF

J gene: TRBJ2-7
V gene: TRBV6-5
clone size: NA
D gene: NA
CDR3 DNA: TGTGCCAGCAGTTACTCGACCGGACAGCCCTACGAGCAGTACTTC
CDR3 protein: CASSYSTGQPYEQYF

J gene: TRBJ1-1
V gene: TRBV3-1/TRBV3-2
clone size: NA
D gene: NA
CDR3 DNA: TGTGCCAGCAGCCAAGACCTAGGGGCACCCACTGAAGCTTTCTTT
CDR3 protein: CASSQDLGAPTEAFF

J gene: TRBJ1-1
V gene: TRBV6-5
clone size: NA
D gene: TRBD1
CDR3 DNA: TGTGCCACAAACCGGGACAGGGTTAACACTGAAGCTTTCTTT
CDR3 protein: CATNRDRVNTEAFF

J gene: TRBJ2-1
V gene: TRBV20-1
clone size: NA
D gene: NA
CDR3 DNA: TGCAGTGCTAGTAGCGGAGGGAGTGAGCAGTTCTTC
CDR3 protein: CSASSGGSEQFF

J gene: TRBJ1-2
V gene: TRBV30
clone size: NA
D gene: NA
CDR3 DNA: TGTGCCTGGAGTGTAGTCAGAAGTAACTATGGCTACACCTTC
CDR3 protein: CAWSVVRSNYGYTF

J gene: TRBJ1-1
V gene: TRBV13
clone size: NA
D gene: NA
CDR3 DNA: TGTGCCAGCAGCTCCGGCGGCCTCTTGAACACTGAAGCTTTCTTT
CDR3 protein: CASSSGGLLNTEAFF

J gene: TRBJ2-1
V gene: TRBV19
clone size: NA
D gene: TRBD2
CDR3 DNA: TGTGCCAGTAGTACCCACCCCGCGGGGGGTTTATACAATGAGCAGTTCTTC
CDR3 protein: CASSTHPAGGLYNEQFF

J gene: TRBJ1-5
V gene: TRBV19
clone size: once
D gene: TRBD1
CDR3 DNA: TGTGCCAGTTCCCAGGACAGGGACAATCAGCCCCAGCATTTT
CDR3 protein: CASSQDRDNQPQHF

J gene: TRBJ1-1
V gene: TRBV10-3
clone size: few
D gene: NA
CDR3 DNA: TGTGCCATCAGTGAGCGGGGTGAAGCTTTCTTT
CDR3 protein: CAISERGEAFF

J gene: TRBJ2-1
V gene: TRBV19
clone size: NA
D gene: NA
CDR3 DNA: TGTGCCAGTAGTATATCGGACAGATACAATGAGCAGTTCTTC
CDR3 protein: CASSISDRYNEQFF

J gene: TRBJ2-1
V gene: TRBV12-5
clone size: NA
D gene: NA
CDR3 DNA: TGTGCTAGTGGTTCTTGGGCAGGGACTTACAATGAGCAGTTCTTC
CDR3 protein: CASGSWAGTYNEQFF

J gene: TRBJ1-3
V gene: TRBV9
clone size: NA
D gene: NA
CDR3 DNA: TGTGCCAGCAGCGTAGCCGGGGTTGGAAACACCATATATTTT
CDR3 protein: CASSVAGVGNTIYF

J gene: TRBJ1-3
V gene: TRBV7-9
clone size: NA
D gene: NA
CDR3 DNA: TGTGCCAGCAGCTCCCGGGAACCGGGCTCTGGAAACACCATATATTTT
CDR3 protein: CASSSREPGSGNTIYF

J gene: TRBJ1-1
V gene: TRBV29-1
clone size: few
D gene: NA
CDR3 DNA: TGCAGCGTTGATGTTCGGGGGACTGAAGCTTTCTTT
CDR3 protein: CSVDVRGTEAFF

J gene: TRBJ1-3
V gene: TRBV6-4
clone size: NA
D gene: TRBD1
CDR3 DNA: TGTGCCAGCAGTGACTGGACAGGGAGGGGGGGCTCTGGAAACACCATATATTTT
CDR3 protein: CASSDWTGRGGSGNTIYF

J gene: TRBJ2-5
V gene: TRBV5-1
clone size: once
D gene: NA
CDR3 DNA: TGCGCCAGCAGGAGTGGGGCGGGGCCGGGGGAGACCCAGTACTTC
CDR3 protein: CASRSGAGPGETQYF

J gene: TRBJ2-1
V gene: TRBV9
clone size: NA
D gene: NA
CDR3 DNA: TGTGCCAGCAGCGGCGATTACAATGAGCAGTTCTTC
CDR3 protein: CASSGDYNEQFF

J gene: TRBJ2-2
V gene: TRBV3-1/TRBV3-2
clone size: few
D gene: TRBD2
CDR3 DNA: TGTGCCAGCAGCCGGGTTCCAACGGGAGGGCCGAACACCGGGGAGCTGTTTTTT
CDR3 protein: CASSRVPTGGPNTGELFF

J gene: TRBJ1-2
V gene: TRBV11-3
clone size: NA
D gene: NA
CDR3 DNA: TGTGCCAGCAGCTCAGCCCTCCGACAGGAATATGGCTACACCTTC
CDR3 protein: CASSSALRQEYGYTF

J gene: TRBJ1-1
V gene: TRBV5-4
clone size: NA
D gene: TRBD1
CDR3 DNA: TGTGCCAGCAGCCCGACAGGGCAGGGGATGAACACTGAAGCTTTCTTT
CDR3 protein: CASSPTGQGMNTEAFF

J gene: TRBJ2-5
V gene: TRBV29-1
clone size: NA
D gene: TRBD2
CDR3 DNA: TGCAGCGTTTGGGGTGAAGCGGGGGAACCGTACCAAGAGACCCAGTACTTC
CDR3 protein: CSVWGEAGEPYQETQYF

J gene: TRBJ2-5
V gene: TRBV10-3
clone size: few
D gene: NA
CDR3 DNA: TGTGCCATCAGTGAGAACCCAACTACCAAAGAGACCCAGTACTTC
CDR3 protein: CAISENPTTKETQYF

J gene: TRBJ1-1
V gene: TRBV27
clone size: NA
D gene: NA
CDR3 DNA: TGTGCCAGCAGTGCATATTACACGGCCCAAGCGGACACTGAAGCTTTCTTT
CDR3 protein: CASSAYYTAQADTEAFF

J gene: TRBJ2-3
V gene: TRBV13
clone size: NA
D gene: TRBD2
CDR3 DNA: TGTGCCAGCAGCTTCTGGACTAGCGGCCTGGGAGATACGCAGTATTTT
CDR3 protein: CASSFWTSGLGDTQYF

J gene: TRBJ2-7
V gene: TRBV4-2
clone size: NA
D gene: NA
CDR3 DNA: TGTGCCAGCAGCCTACGCGTTAACTACGAGCAGTACTTC
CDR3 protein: CASSLRVNYEQYF

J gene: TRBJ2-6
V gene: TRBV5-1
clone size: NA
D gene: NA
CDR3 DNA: TGCGCCAGCAGCTTGACCAGGGACTCTGGGGCCAACGTCCTGACTTTC
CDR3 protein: CASSLTRDSGANVLTF

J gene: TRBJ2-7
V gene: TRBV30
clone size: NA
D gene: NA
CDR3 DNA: TGTGCCTGGAGGGCCCCAGGGAGGAGCTCCTACGAGCAGTACTTC
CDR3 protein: CAWRAPGRSSYEQYF

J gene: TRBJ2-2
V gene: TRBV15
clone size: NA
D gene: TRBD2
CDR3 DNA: TGTGCCACCAGCAGACTAGCGGGAGTCACCGGGGAGCTGTTTTTT
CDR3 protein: CATSRLAGVTGELFF

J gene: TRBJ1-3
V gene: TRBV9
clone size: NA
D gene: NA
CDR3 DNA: TGTGCCAGCAGCGTATTAAGCCACTCTGGAAACACCATATATTTT
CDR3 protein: CASSVLSHSGNTIYF

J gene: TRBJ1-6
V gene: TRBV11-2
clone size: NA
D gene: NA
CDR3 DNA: TGTGCCAGCAGCTTCGGCAGGGCCCTCTCACCCCTCCACTTT
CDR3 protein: CASSFGRALSPLHF

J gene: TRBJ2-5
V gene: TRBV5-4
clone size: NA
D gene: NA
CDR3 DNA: TGTGCCAGCAGCTTAGGGGATAGGGAGACCCAGTACTTC
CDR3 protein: CASSLGDRETQYF

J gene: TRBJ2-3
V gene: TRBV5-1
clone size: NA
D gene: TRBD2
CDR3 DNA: TGCGCCAGCAGCTATGCTAGCGGGACCACAGATACGCAGTATTTT
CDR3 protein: CASSYASGTTDTQYF

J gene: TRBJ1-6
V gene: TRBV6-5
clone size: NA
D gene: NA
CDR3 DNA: TGTGCCAGCAGTCGGCCCGGCGGACCCCTCCACTTT
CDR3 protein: CASSRPGGPLHF

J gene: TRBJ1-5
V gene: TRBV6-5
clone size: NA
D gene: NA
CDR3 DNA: TGTGCCAGCAGTACGAGGGCAGAGAATCAGCCCCAGCATTTT
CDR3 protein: CASSTRAENQPQHF

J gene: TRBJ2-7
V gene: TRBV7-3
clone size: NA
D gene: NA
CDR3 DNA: TGTGCCAGCAGCTTCCAATCGGGAGCTACCTACGAGCAGTACTTC
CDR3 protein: CASSFQSGATYEQYF

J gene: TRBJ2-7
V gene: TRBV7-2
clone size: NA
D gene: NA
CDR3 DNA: TGTGCCAGCAGCCTAAAGGCGGGGCCCTACGAGCAGTACTTC
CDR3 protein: CASSLKAGPYEQYF

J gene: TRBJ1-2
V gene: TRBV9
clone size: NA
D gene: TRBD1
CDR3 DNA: TGTGCCAGCAGGCCCTTCGGGACAGGGCCGAATAACTATGGCTACACCTTC
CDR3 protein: CASRPFGTGPNNYGYTF

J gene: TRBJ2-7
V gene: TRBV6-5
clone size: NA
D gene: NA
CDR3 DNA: TGTGCCACCTACGGACACACCTACGAGCAGTACTTC
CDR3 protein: CATYGHTYEQYF

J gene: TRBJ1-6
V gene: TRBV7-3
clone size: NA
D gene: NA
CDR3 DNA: TGTGCCAGCAGCTTTACTCGCGACAGACCTCTCCACTTT
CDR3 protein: CASSFTRDRPLHF

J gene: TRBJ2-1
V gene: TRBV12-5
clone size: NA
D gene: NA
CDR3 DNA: TGTGCTAGTGGTTTGCCCCTTAAAATCTTCTCCTACAATGAGCAGTTCTTC
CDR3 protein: CASGLPLKIFSYNEQFF

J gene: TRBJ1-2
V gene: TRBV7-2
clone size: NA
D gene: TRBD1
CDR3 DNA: TGTGCCAGCAGCCCGTATACAGGGGCCGGTGGCTACACCTTC
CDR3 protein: CASSPYTGAGGYTF

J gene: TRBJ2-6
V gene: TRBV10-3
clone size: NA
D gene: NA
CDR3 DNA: TGTGCCATCAGTGAGGGGCCTGGGGCCAACGTCCTGACTTTC
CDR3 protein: CAISEGPGANVLTF